A selection of T cell receptor beta chains follows, all from one sample in a study of CD8 T cells in Susac syndrome. Each CDR3 protein gets one entry after TCRdb re-called the immunoSEQ multiplex PCR reads with MiXCR. The sample contains about 150,000 distinct CDR3 sequences, nearly 97% of which appear only once. Sequencing was performed on CD4+ T cells from PBMCs. These receptors all stem from a human donor with Susac syndrome. The CDR3 runs from the conserved cysteine through the conserved F or W. The order of the fields is CDR3 protein, CDR3 DNA, J gene, V gene, D gene, clone size. A D gene is named only where the DNA matches it firmly. Where a row states a size, it is once, few, many or the class of an expanded clone; other rows omit it.

CDR3 protein: CASSVDVAGGPTYNEQFF
CDR3 DNA: TGTGCCAGCAGCGTAGATGTAGCGGGGGGGCCTACCTACAATGAGCAGTTCTTC
J gene: TRBJ2-1
V gene: TRBV9
D gene: TRBD2
clone size: once

CDR3 protein: CASSEEGVGEQFF
CDR3 DNA: TGTGCCAGCAGTGAAGAGGGAGTGGGTGAGCAGTTCTTC
J gene: TRBJ2-1
V gene: TRBV2
D gene: -
clone size: -

CDR3 protein: CASSYQGSPYEQYF
CDR3 DNA: TGTGCCAGCAGTTACCAGGGCTCGCCCTACGAGCAGTACTTC
J gene: TRBJ2-7
V gene: TRBV6-2/TRBV6-3
D gene: -
clone size: -

CDR3 protein: CSAGMNTEAFF
CDR3 DNA: TGCAGCGCCGGAATGAACACTGAAGCTTTCTTT
J gene: TRBJ1-1
V gene: TRBV29-1
D gene: -
clone size: -

CDR3 protein: CASSPFTGLADNEQFF
CDR3 DNA: TGTGCCAGCTCACCCTTTACGGGACTAGCGGACAATGAGCAGTTCTTC
J gene: TRBJ2-1
V gene: TRBV18
D gene: TRBD2
clone size: -

CDR3 protein: CASSLGLGQTQYF
CDR3 DNA: TGTGCCAGCAGTTTGGGGTTGGGTCAGACCCAGTACTTC
J gene: TRBJ2-5
V gene: TRBV28
D gene: -
clone size: -

CDR3 protein: CASSFLSGRGAFF
CDR3 DNA: TGTGCCAGCAGTTTTTTGTCCGGGAGGGGAGCTTTCTTT
J gene: TRBJ1-1
V gene: TRBV28
D gene: -
clone size: -

CDR3 protein: CASSSTLLGSPLHF
CDR3 DNA: TGTGCCAGCAGCTCGACGCTCTTGGGATCACCCCTCCACTTT
J gene: TRBJ1-6
V gene: TRBV11-2
D gene: -
clone size: once

CDR3 protein: CASSQGALSTTEAFF
CDR3 DNA: TGTGCCAGCAGTCAGGGGGCCCTTTCTACGACTGAAGCTTTCTTT
J gene: TRBJ1-1
V gene: TRBV3-1
D gene: TRBD1
clone size: -

CDR3 protein: CASSPGGGSPGELFF
CDR3 DNA: TGCGCCAGCAGCCCCGGCGGTGGAAGCCCCGGGGAGCTGTTTTTT
J gene: TRBJ2-2
V gene: TRBV4-1
D gene: -
clone size: -

CDR3 protein: CASSGLAGVGETQYF
CDR3 DNA: TGCGCCAGCAGCGGTCTAGCGGGAGTCGGAGAGACCCAGTACTTC
J gene: TRBJ2-5
V gene: TRBV4-1
D gene: TRBD2
clone size: -

CDR3 protein: CASSLAGTGYTEAFF
CDR3 DNA: TGTGCCAGCAGCTTGGCAGGGACAGGGTATACTGAAGCTTTCTTT
J gene: TRBJ1-1
V gene: TRBV5-4
D gene: TRBD1
clone size: -

CDR3 protein: CASRLAPPHTDTQYF
CDR3 DNA: TGCGCCAGCCGACTAGCCCCACCTCACACAGATACGCAGTATTTT
J gene: TRBJ2-3
V gene: TRBV23-1
D gene: TRBD2
clone size: -